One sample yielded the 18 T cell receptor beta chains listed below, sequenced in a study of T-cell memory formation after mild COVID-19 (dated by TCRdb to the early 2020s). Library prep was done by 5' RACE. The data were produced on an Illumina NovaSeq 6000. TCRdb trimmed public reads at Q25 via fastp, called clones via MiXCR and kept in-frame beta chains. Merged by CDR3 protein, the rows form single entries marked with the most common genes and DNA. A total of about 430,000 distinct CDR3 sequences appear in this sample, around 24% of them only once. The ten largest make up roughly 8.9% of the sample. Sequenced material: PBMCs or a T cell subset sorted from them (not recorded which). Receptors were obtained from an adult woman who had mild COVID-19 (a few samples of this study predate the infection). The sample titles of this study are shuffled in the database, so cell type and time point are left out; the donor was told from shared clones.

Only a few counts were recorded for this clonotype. CDR3 nucleotides: TGCGCCAGCAGCCCGGCGGGGGCGAGGGGCACTGAAGCTTTCTTT. It is translated as CASSPAGARGTEAFF. The chain uses TRBV5-1 and TRBJ1-1; tentative D call: TRBD1 (6 bases). Germline assignment: CDR1 SGHRS and CDR2 YFSETQ. Trimming pared 4 bases from V and 4 bases from J, leaving 17 bases between. This CDR3 is built from 15 residues.

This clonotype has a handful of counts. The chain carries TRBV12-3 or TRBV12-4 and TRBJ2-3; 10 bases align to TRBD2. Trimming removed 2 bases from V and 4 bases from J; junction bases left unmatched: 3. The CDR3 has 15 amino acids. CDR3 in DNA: TGTGCCAGCAGTTTAAGGAGCGGGAGGGCAGATACGCAGTATTTT. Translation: CASSLRSGRADTQYF.

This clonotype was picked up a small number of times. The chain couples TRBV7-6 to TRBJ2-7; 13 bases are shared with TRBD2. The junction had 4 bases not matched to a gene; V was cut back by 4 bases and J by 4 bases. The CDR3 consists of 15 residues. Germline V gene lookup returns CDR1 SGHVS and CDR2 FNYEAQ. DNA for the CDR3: TGTGCCAGCAGCTCAGGACTAGCGGGAGAGTACGAGCAGTACTTC. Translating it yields CASSSGLAGEYEQYF. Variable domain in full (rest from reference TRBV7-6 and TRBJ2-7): GAGVSQSPRYKVTKRGQDVALRCDPISGHVSLYWYRQALGQGPEFLTYFNYEAQQDKSGLPNDRFSAERPEGSISTLTIQRTEQRDSAMYRCASSSGLAGEYEQYFGPGTRLTVT.

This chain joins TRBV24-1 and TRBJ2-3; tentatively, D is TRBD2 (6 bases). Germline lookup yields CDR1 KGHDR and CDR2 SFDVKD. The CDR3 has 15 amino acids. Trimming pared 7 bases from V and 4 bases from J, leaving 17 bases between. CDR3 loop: CATRGAGRVADTQYF. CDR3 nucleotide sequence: TGTGCCACCAGGGGAGCGGGCAGGGTGGCAGATACGCAGTATTTT.

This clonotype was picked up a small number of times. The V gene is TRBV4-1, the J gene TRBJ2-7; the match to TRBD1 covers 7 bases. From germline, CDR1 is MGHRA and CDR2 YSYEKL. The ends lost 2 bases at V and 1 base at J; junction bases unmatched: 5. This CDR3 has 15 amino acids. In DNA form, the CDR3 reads TGCGCCAGCAGCCAAACCGGGACAGCTTCCTACGAGCAGTACTTC. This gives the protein CASSQTGTASYEQYF.

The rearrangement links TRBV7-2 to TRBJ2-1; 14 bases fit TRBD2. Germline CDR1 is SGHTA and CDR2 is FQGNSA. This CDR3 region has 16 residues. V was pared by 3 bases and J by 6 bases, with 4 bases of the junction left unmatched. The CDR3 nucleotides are TGTGCCAGCAGCTTTTCGACTAGCGGGGGGGCCAATGAGCAGTTCTTC. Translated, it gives CASSFSTSGGANEQFF. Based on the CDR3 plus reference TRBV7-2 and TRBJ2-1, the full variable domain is GAGVSQSPSNKVTEKGKDVELRCDPISGHTALYWYRQSLGQGLEFLIYFQGNSAPDKSGLPSDRFSAERTGGSVSTLTIQRTQQEDSAVYLCASSFSTSGGANEQFFGPGTRLTVL.

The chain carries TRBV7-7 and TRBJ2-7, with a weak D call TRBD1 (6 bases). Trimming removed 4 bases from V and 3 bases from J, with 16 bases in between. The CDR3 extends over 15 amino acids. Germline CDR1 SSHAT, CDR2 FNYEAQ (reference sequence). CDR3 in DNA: TGTGCCAGCAGCTCCTCTCTGTGGACAGACTACGAGCAGTACTTC. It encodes CASSSSLWTDYEQYF.

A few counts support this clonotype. The CDR3 reads CASSDTGTGFADTQYF. The CDR3 bases are TGTGCCAGCTCAGACACAGGCACTGGTTTTGCAGATACGCAGTATTTT. This rearrangement joins TRBV18 to TRBJ2-3, with a weak D call TRBD1 (5 bases). Looked up from germline, CDR1 is KGHSH and CDR2 is LQKENI. Between the trimmed V and J ends, which lost 5 bases and 4 bases, there was a span of 19 bases. The CDR3 covers 16 residues.

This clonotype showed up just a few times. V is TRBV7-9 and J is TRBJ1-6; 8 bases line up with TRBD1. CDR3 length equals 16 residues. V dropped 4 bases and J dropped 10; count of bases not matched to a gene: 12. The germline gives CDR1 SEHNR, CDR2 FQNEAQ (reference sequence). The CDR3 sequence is CASSSLWTGSESPLHF. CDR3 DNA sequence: TGTGCCAGCAGCTCCCTTTGGACAGGGTCGGAGTCACCCCTCCACTTT.

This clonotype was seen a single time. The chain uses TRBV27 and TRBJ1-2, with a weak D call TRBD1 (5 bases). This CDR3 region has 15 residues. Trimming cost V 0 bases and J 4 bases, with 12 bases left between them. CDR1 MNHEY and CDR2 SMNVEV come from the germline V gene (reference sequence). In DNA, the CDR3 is TGTGCCAGCAGTTTATCCCGGGGGGGGACCTATGGCTACACCTTC. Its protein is CASSLSRGGTYGYTF.

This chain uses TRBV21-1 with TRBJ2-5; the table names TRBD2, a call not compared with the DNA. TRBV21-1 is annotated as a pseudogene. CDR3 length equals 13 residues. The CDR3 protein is CASNPSRAGTQYF. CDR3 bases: TGTGCCAGCAACCCGAGTCGGGCGGGGACCCAGTACTTC.

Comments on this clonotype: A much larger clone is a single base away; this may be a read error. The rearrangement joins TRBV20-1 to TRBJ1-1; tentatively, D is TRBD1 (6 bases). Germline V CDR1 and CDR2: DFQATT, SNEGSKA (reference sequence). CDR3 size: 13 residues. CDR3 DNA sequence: TGCAGTGCTAGAGATTCGTGGGGGCTTGAAGATTTCTTT. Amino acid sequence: CSARDSWGLEDFF.

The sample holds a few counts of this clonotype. CDR3 loop: CASSLSGFANTEAFF. The DNA for the CDR3 is TGTGCCAGCAGCTTATCGGGGTTCGCGAACACTGAAGCTTTCTTT. This sequence joins TRBV7-8 and TRBJ1-1, with D uncertain. CDR3 length: 15 amino acids. Germline V gene data show CDR1 as SGHVS and CDR2 as FQNEAQ. With 2 bases removed from V and 1 base from J, the gap between germline ends came to 11 bases.

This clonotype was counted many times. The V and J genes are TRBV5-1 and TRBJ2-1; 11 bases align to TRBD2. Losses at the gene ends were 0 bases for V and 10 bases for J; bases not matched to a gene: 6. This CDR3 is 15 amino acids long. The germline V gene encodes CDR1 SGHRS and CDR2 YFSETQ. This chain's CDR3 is CASSLETSGGLEQFF. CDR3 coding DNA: TGCGCCAGCAGCTTGGAAACTAGCGGGGGCTTGGAGCAGTTCTTC. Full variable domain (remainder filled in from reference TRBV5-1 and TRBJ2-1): KAGVTQTPRYLIKTRGQQVTLSCSPISGHRSVSWYQQTPGQGLQFLFEYFSETQRNKGNFPGRFSGRQFSNSRSEMNVSTLELGDSALYLCASSLETSGGLEQFFGPGTRLTVL.

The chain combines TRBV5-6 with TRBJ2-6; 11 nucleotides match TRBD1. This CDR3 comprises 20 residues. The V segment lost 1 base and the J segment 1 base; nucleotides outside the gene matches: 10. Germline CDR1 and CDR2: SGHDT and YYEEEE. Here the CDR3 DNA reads TGTGCCAGCAGCTTGAGGGCGCTGGACAGGGGGCCTTCTGGGGCCAACGTCCTGACTTTC. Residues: CASSLRALDRGPSGANVLTF.

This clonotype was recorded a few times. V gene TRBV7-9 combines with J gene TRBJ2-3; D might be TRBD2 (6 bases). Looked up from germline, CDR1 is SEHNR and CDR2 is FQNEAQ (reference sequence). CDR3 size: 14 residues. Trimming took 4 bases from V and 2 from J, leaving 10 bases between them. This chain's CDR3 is CASSSGTFTDTQYF. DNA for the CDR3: TGTGCCAGCAGCTCCGGGACTTTCACAGATACGCAGTATTTT.

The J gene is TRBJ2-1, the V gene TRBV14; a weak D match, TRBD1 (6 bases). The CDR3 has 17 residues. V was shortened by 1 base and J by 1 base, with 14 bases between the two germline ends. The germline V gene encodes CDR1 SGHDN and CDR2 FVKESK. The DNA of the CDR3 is TGTGCCAGCAGCCAAGGGGGACACTTGTCTTCCTACAATGAGCAGTTCTTC. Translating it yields CASSQGGHLSSYNEQFF.

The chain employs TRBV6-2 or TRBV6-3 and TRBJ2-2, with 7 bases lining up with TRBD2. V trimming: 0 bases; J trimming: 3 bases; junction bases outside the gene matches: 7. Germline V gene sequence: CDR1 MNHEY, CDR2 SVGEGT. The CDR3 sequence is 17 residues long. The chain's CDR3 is CASSYSEGGPDTGELFF. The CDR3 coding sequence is TGTGCCAGCAGTTACTCAGAGGGAGGGCCCGACACCGGGGAGCTGTTTTTT.